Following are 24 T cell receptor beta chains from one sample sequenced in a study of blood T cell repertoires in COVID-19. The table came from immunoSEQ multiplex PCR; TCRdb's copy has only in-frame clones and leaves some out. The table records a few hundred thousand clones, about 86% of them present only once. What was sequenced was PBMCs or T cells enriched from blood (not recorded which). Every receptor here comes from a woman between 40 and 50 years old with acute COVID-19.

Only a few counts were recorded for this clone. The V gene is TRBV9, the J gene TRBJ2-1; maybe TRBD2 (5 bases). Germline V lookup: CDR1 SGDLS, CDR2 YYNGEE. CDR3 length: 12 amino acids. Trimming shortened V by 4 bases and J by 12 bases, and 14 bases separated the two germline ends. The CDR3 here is CASSSSRAGQFF. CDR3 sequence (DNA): TGTGCCAGCAGCTCTAGCCGGGCGGGGCAGTTCTTC. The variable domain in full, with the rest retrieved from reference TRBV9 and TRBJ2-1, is DSGVTQTPKHLITATGQRVTLRCSPRSGDLSVYWYQQSLDQGLQFLIQYYNGEERAKGNILERFSAQQFPDLHSELNLSSLELGDSALYFCASSSSRAGQFFGPGTRLTVL.

CDR3 nucleotides: TGTGCCAGCAGTGCAGCTAGCGGAAGCTCCTACAATGAGCAGTTCTTC. Amino acid sequence: CASSAASGSSYNEQFF. V and J are TRBV27 and TRBJ2-1; 7 positions match TRBD2. CDR3 length: 16 residues. V lost 5 bases, J lost 0 bases, and 7 bases stayed unmatched. Germline CDR1 MNHEY, CDR2 SMNVEV (reference sequence).

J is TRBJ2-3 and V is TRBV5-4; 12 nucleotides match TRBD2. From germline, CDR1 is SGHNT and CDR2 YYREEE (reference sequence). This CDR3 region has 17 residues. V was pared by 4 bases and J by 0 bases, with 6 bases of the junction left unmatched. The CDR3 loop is CASSGGTSGPSTDTQYF. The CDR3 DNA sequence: TGTGCCAGCAGCGGCGGGACTAGCGGGCCAAGCACAGATACGCAGTATTTT.

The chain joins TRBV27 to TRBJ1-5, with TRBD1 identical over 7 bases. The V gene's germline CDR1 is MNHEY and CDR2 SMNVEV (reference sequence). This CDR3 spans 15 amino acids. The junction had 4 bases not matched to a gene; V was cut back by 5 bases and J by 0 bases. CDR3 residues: CASSGRGLSNQPQHF. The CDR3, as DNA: TGTGCCAGCAGTGGTAGGGGGCTTAGCAATCAGCCCCAGCATTTT.

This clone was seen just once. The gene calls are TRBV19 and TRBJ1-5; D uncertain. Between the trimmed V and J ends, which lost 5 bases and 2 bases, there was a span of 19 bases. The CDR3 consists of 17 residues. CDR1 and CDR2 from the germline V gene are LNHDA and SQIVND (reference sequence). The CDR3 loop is CASSFEGFSLGNQPQHF. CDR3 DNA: TGTGCCAGTAGTTTCGAGGGCTTCAGTCTTGGCAATCAGCCCCAGCATTTT.

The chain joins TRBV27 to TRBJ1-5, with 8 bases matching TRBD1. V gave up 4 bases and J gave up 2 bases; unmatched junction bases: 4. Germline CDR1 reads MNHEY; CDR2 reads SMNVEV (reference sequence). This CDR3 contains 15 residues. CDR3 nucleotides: TGTGCCAGCAGTTCTTACAGGGGGGGCAATCAGCCCCAGCATTTT. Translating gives CASSSYRGGNQPQHF.

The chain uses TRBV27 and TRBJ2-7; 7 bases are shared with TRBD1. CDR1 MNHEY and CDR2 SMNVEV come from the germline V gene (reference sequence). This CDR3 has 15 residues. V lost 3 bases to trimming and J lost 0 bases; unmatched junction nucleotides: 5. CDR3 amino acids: CASSFWGQSSYEQYF. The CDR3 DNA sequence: TGTGCCAGCAGTTTCTGGGGACAGAGCTCCTACGAGCAGTACTTC.

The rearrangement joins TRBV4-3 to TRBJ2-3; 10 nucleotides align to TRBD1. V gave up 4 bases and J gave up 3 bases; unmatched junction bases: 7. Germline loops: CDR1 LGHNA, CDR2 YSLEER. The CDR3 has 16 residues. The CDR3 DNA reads TGCGCCAGCAGCCGAGCGGCGGGACAGGGGACAGATACGCAGTATTTT. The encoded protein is CASSRAAGQGTDTQYF.

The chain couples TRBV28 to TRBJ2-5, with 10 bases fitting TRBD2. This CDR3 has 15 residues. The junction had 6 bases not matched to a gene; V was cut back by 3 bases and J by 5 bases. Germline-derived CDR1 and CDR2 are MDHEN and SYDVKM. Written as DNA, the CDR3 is TGTGCCAGCAGTTTCCCTAGCGGGAGCCGGGAGACCCAGTACTTC. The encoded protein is CASSFPSGSRETQYF. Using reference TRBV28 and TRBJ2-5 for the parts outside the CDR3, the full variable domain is DVKVTQSSRYLVKRTGEKVFLECVQDMDHENMFWYRQDPGLGLRLIYFSYDVKMKEKGDIPEGYSVSREKKERFSLILESASTNQTSMYLCASSFPSGSRETQYFGPGTRLLVL.

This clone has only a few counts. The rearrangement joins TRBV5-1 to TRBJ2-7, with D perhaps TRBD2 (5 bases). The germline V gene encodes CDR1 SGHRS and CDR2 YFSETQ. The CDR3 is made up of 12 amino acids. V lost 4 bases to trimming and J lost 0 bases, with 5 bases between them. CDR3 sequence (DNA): TGCGCCAGCAGCGGGAGCTCCTACGAGCAGTACTTC. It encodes CASSGSSYEQYF.

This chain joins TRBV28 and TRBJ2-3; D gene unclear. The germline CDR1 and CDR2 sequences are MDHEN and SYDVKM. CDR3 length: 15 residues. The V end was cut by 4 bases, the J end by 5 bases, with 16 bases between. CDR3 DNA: TGTGCCAGCAGTTATGAACTGCGGAACATAGATACGCAGTATTTT. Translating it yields CASSYELRNIDTQYF.

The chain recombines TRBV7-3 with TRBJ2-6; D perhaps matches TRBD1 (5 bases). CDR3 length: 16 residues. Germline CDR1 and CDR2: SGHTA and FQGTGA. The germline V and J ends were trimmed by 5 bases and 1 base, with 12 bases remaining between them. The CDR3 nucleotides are TGTGCCAGCAGCCTTCAAGCAGGGTCTGGGGCCAACGTCCTGACTTTC. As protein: CASSLQAGSGANVLTF.

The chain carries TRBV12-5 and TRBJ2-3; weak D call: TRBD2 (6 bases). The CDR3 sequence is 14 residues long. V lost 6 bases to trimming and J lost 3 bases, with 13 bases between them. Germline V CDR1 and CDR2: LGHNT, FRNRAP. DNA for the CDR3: TGTGCTAGTGGCCGGGACTTACGGACAGATACGCAGTATTTT. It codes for CASGRDLRTDTQYF.

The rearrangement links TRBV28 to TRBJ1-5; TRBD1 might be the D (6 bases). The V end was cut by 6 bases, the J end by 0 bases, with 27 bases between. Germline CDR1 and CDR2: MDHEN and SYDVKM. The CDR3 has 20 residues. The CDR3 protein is CASSNLYGEQGAYSNQPQHF. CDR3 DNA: TGTGCCAGCAGCAACCTATATGGGGAACAGGGCGCATATAGCAATCAGCCCCAGCATTTT.

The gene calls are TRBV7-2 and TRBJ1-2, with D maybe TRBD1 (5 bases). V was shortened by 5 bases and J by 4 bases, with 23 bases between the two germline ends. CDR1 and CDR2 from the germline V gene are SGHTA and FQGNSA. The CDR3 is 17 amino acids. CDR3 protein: CASSIRGRVRRGYGYTF. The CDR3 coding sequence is TGTGCCAGCAGCATAAGGGGAAGGGTACGGCGGGGCTATGGCTACACCTTC.

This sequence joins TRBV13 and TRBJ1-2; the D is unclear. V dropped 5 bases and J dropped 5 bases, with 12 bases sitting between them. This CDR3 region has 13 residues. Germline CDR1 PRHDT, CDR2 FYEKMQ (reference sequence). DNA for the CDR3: TGTGCCAGCAGCGGAGGGCGCGGGTATGGCTACACCTTC. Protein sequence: CASSGGRGYGYTF.

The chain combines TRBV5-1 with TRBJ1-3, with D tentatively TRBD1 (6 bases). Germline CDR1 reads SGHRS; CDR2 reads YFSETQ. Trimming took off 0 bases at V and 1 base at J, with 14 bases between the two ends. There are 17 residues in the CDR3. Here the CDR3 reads CASSLGPGVKSGNTIYF. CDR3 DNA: TGCGCCAGCAGCTTGGGGCCAGGGGTTAAATCTGGAAACACCATATATTTT.

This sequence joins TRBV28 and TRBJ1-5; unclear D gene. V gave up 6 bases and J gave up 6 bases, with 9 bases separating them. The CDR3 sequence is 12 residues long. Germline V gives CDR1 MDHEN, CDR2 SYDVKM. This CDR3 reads CASSPEGQPQHF. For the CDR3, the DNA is TGTGCCAGCAGCCCCGAGGGTCAGCCCCAGCATTTT.

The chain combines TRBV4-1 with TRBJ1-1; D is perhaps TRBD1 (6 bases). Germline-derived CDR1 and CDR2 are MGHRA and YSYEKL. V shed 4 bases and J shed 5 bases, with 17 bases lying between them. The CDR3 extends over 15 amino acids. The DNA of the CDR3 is TGCGCCAGCAGCCTCGGGGGGCGGGGGAGGACTGAAGCTTTCTTT. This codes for CASSLGGRGRTEAFF.

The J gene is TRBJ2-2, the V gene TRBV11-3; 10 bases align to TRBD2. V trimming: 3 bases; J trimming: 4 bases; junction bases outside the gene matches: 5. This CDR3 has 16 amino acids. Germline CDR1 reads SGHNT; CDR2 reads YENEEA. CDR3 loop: CASSFAAGGFTGELFF. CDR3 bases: TGTGCCAGCAGCTTCGCAGCGGGAGGGTTCACCGGGGAGCTGTTTTTT.

Here the CDR3 DNA reads TGTGCCACCAGTGATTACCAGGGGAACAATGAGCAGTTCTTC. Its protein is CATSDYQGNNEQFF. The chain combines TRBV24-1 with TRBJ2-1; possibly TRBD1 for D (6 bases). The CDR3 sequence is 14 residues long. Germline values: CDR1 KGHDR, CDR2 SFDVKD. The V and J ends lost 2 bases and 5 bases respectively, with 9 bases between them.

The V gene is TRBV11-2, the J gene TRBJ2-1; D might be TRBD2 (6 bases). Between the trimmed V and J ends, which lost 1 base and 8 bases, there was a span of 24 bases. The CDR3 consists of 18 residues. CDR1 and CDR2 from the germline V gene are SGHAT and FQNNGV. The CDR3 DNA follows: TGTGCCAGCAGCTTAGGTGGGGTTGCGGGCGGGATTGCCTATGAGCAGTTCTTC. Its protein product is CASSLGGVAGGIAYEQFF.

In DNA form, the CDR3 reads TGTGCCAGCAGACGGACAGGGGACACTGAAGCTTTCTTT. Amino acids: CASRRTGDTEAFF. This chain uses TRBV6-5 with TRBJ1-1; 9 bases fit TRBD1. J lost 3 bases, V lost 6 bases, and 2 bases had no gene match. The CDR3 is made up of 13 amino acids. Germline CDR1 and CDR2: MNHEY and SVGAGI.

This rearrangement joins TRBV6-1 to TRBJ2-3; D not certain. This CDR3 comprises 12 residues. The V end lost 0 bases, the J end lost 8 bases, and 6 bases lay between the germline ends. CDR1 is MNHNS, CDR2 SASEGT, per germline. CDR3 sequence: CASSEARGTQYF. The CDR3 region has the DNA TGTGCCAGCAGTGAAGCTAGAGGTACGCAGTATTTT.